This is a list of T cell receptor beta chains from one sample in a study of PD-L1 blockade in urothelial cancer. Sequenced by immunoSEQ multiplex PCR; TCRdb stores in-frame clones only, minus some. Among approximately 71,000 clones listed, about four fifths were seen once. Sequenced material: PBMCs, taken around atezolizumab (anti-PD-L1) treatment. The receptors shown here come from a woman in her 70s with urothelial cancer. Both conserved end residues are trimmed from each CDR3. Size values are once, few and many counts, or a class for expanded clones, and some rows have none.

v_call: TRBV5-1; j_call: TRBJ2-5; clone_size: .; cdr3_aa: ASRYRGTQETQY
v_call: TRBV7-9; j_call: TRBJ2-3; clone_size: .; cdr3_aa: ASSLVNSLTDTQY
v_call: TRBV5-8; j_call: TRBJ2-5; clone_size: .; cdr3_aa: ASSGPGQGAVETQY
v_call: TRBV29-1; j_call: TRBJ1-1; clone_size: .; cdr3_aa: SVDRGVQSEAF
v_call: TRBV27; j_call: TRBJ1-4; clone_size: .; cdr3_aa: ASSQDRNNEKLF
v_call: TRBV7-2; j_call: TRBJ1-1; clone_size: .; cdr3_aa: ASSFLGGGRTVNTEAF
v_call: TRBV27; j_call: TRBJ2-7; clone_size: .; cdr3_aa: ASSFSFRLAVDEQY
v_call: TRBV2; j_call: TRBJ1-5; clone_size: .; cdr3_aa: ASQGQPSQPQH
v_call: TRBV5-8; j_call: TRBJ1-2; clone_size: .; cdr3_aa: ASSFTGTLGYT
v_call: TRBV5-1; j_call: TRBJ1-1; clone_size: .; cdr3_aa: ASVARDDGMNTEAF
v_call: TRBV5-1; j_call: TRBJ2-7; clone_size: .; cdr3_aa: ASSFSGGLATYEQY
v_call: TRBV9; j_call: TRBJ1-2; clone_size: .; cdr3_aa: ASSGQGYGYT
v_call: TRBV10-3; j_call: TRBJ2-7; clone_size: once; cdr3_aa: AITPTGVTYEQY
v_call: TRBV6-4; j_call: TRBJ1-5; clone_size: .; cdr3_aa: ASSDPGQGYYSNQPQH
v_call: TRBV28; j_call: TRBJ1-1; clone_size: once; cdr3_aa: ASTHGTGESEAF
v_call: TRBV13; j_call: TRBJ2-3; clone_size: .; cdr3_aa: ASSAGGGDSTDTQY
v_call: TRBV6-1; j_call: TRBJ2-3; clone_size: .; cdr3_aa: ASSEISGTDTQY
v_call: TRBV28; j_call: TRBJ2-7; clone_size: .; cdr3_aa: ASSPTSGKGYEQY
v_call: TRBV4-1; j_call: TRBJ1-5; clone_size: .; cdr3_aa: ASSAGQAFQPQH
v_call: TRBV7-2; j_call: TRBJ2-2; clone_size: .; cdr3_aa: ASSFRVTGELF
v_call: TRBV9; j_call: TRBJ2-2; clone_size: .; cdr3_aa: ASSVFSGGASTGELF
v_call: TRBV28; j_call: TRBJ2-7; clone_size: .; cdr3_aa: ASGTFYEQY
v_call: TRBV21-1; j_call: TRBJ1-1; clone_size: .; cdr3_aa: ALTGGVVTEAF
v_call: TRBV4-2; j_call: TRBJ1-5; clone_size: .; cdr3_aa: ASSQDIPTGNSNQPQH
v_call: TRBV19; j_call: TRBJ2-2; clone_size: .; cdr3_aa: ASSSRGGDGTSGRPFSGELF
v_call: TRBV2; j_call: TRBJ2-7; clone_size: .; cdr3_aa: ASKGQGAIEQY
v_call: TRBV4-3; j_call: TRBJ1-2; clone_size: .; cdr3_aa: ASSLTGGYGYT
v_call: TRBV5-1; j_call: TRBJ2-5; clone_size: .; cdr3_aa: ASRRSAGEQETQY
v_call: TRBV28; j_call: TRBJ2-1; clone_size: .; cdr3_aa: ASSSRREQF
v_call: TRBV7-9; j_call: TRBJ2-4; clone_size: .; cdr3_aa: ASSRTGGGNIRY
v_call: TRBV19; j_call: TRBJ2-1; clone_size: .; cdr3_aa: ASSITPTLGYEQF
v_call: TRBV19; j_call: TRBJ2-2; clone_size: .; cdr3_aa: ASSIATRSGELF
v_call: TRBV18; j_call: TRBJ1-2; clone_size: .; cdr3_aa: ASSFDRGAGYT
v_call: TRBV18; j_call: TRBJ2-3; clone_size: .; cdr3_aa: ASSSGQGLGTDTQY
v_call: TRBV15; j_call: TRBJ2-2; clone_size: .; cdr3_aa: ATLGLAAGELF
v_call: TRBV2; j_call: TRBJ1-5; clone_size: few; cdr3_aa: ASRESRTGSFPQH
v_call: TRBV10-3; j_call: TRBJ2-7; clone_size: once; cdr3_aa: AISRQGAGDEQY
v_call: TRBV4-2; j_call: TRBJ2-1; clone_size: .; cdr3_aa: ASSQGLADRSHEQF
v_call: TRBV30; j_call: TRBJ1-1; clone_size: few; cdr3_aa: AWSRGGNMEAF
v_call: TRBV7-9; j_call: TRBJ1-3; clone_size: .; cdr3_aa: ASSSRRLGGAPSGNTIY
v_call: TRBV28; j_call: TRBJ1-1; clone_size: .; cdr3_aa: ASSPYSGGLDTEAF
v_call: TRBV5-1; j_call: TRBJ2-5; clone_size: .; cdr3_aa: ASSLVGETQY
v_call: TRBV10-2; j_call: TRBJ1-4; clone_size: few; cdr3_aa: ASSESRGRGGEKLF
v_call: TRBV4-1; j_call: TRBJ1-4; clone_size: .; cdr3_aa: ASSTYRVWANEKLF
v_call: TRBV9; j_call: TRBJ2-1; clone_size: .; cdr3_aa: ASSPPVSASGGLGNEQF
v_call: TRBV10-3; j_call: TRBJ1-2; clone_size: .; cdr3_aa: AISYGTGAGDGYT
v_call: TRBV6-5; j_call: TRBJ1-4; clone_size: .; cdr3_aa: ASSYSGRGSEKLF
v_call: TRBV9; j_call: TRBJ2-5; clone_size: once; cdr3_aa: ASSARTRREWETQY
v_call: TRBV10-2; j_call: TRBJ2-7; clone_size: .; cdr3_aa: ASSATGGSYEQY
v_call: TRBV5-1; j_call: TRBJ2-7; clone_size: .; cdr3_aa: ASSPPTAGGAFYEQY
v_call: TRBV9; j_call: TRBJ2-5; clone_size: .; cdr3_aa: ASSVGSVSQETQY
v_call: TRBV5-4; j_call: TRBJ2-7; clone_size: .; cdr3_aa: ASSLLGGHEQY
v_call: TRBV19; j_call: TRBJ2-1; clone_size: .; cdr3_aa: ASTPQGYNEQF
v_call: TRBV2; j_call: TRBJ2-7; clone_size: .; cdr3_aa: ASSELLATEQY
v_call: TRBV6-1; j_call: TRBJ1-5; clone_size: once; cdr3_aa: ASSEIQSGLNQPQH
v_call: TRBV5-6; j_call: TRBJ2-1; clone_size: .; cdr3_aa: ASRLEQGPNEQF
v_call: TRBV5-1; j_call: TRBJ2-1; clone_size: few; cdr3_aa: ASSPLTSGRANEQF
v_call: TRBV19; j_call: TRBJ2-7; clone_size: .; cdr3_aa: ASSADRGHYEQY
v_call: TRBV11-2; j_call: TRBJ2-2; clone_size: once; cdr3_aa: ASSLRPGGPPGELF
v_call: TRBV2; j_call: TRBJ1-3; clone_size: .; cdr3_aa: ASRTGGYSGNTIY